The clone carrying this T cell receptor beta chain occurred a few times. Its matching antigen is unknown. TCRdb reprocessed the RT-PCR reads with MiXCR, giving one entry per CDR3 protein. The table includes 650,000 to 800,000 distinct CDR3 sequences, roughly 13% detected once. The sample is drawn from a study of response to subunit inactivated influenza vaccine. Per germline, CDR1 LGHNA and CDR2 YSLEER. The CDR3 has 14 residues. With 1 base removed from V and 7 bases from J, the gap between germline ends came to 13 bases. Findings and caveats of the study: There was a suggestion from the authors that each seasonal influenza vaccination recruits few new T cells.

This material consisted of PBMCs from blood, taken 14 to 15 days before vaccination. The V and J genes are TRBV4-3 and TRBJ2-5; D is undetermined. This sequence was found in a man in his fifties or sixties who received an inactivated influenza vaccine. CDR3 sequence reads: CASSQGPGRATQYF. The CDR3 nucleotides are TGCGCCAGCAGCCAAGGGCCAGGTCGTGCGACCCAGTACTTC.